This is a list of T cell receptor beta chains from one sample in a study of T cells expressing NK-cell markers. With the 5' RACE reads reprocessed, TCRdb shows one record per CDR3 protein and no DNA. The table lists a few hundred thousand distinct CDR3 sequences, with roughly 1.4% in the top ten. The sample taken for sequencing was blood T cells: a sorted CD56 or NKG2C T cell subset, CD4+ or CD8+ T cells, or bulk PBMC T cells (not recorded which). The receptors come from a woman aged 45-59 years in good health. Each CDR3 is given with its conserved first and last residue. Each record gives: CDR3 protein, V gene, J gene.

CAWSEPGPNGYTF	TRBV30	TRBJ1-2
CASSLGLAGGPSYEQYF	TRBV12-3/TRBV12-4	TRBJ2-7
CASSFLAQTDTQYF	TRBV11-2	TRBJ2-3
CASRGQGDGANVLTF	TRBV5-1	TRBJ2-6
CASTRVGSSYEQYF	TRBV27	TRBJ2-7
CAISVGRSTDTQYF	TRBV10-3	TRBJ2-3
CASSPPDLRYEQYF	TRBV6-6	TRBJ2-7
CATSMDRGKNLRNTIYF	TRBV15	TRBJ1-3
CASSIGQGLLQETQYF	TRBV5-1	TRBJ2-5
CASSPRLAGGGGEQFF	TRBV7-8	TRBJ2-1
CASSAVASGSKADTQYF	TRBV5-4	TRBJ2-3
CASGIGLGRNTEAFF	TRBV7-6	TRBJ1-1
CASSLPRGSSYNEQFF	TRBV3-1	TRBJ2-1
CASSLAGGSVDEQFF	TRBV5-1	TRBJ2-1
CASSWGQDYNEQFF	TRBV27	TRBJ2-1
CAIRRTRTNYGYTF	TRBV10-3	TRBJ1-2
CASSPRSGRADTQYF	TRBV11-2	TRBJ2-3